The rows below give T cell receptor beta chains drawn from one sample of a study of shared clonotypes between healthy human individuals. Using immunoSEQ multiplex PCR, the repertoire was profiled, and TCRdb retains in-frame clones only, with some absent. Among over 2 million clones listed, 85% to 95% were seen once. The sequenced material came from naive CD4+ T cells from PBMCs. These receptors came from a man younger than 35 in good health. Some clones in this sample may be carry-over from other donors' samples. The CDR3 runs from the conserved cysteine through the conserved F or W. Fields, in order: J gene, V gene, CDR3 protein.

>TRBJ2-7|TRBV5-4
CASSFRDRGLGEQYF
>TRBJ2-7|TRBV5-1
CASSPGPPSEQYF
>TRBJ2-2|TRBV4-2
CASSRRTGETGELFF
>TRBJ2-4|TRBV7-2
CASSPLDGWVKNIQYF
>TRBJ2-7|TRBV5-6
CASSLAGTYEQYF
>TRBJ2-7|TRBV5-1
CASSAGTVYEQYF
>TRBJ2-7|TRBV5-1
CASSLGFRDRGYYEQYF
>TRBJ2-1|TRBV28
CASSLWTGFSSYNEQFF
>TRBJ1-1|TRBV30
CAWRGEAFF
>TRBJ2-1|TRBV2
CASTSLPGGRKFF
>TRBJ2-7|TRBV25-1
CASSEYRDVYYEQYF
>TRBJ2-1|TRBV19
CASSPPYNEQFF
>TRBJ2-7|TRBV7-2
CASSLGRTAIFDYEQYF
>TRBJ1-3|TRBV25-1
CASRGTPGQTSGNTIYF
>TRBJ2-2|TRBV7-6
CASSSQGAGELFF
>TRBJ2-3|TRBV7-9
CASSLSTGSDTQYF
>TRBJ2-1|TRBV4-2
CASSQVNAGGRNEQFF
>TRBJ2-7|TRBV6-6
CASSRDGGDEQYF
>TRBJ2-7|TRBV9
CASSPAPGTGGGEQYF
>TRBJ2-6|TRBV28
CASSWAGLGASGANVLTF
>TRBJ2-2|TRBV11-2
CASSQGLAVGTGELFF
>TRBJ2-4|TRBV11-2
CASSALDGSGEAKNIQYF
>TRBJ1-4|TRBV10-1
CASCGQTTNEKLFF
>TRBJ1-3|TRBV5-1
CASSLNPSSGNTIYF
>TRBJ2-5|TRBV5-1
CASSPADTYQETQYF
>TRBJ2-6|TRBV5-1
CASSSWTSGRTPDPNSGANVLTF
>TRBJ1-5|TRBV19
CASSIFGSPQHF
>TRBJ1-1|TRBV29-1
CSVLTGNTEAFF
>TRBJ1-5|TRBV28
CASSLDGGWDQPQHF
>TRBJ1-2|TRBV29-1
CSASGGYGYTF
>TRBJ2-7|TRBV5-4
CASSEGLAGDEQYF
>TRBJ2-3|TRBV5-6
CASSLGRASTDTQYF
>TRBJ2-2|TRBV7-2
CASSLIGGTNTGELFF
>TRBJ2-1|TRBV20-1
CSASYNNEQFF
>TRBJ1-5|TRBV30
CAWSETGNQPQHF
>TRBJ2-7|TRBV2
CASTGGWYEQYF
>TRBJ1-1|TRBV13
CASSLGSNTEAFF
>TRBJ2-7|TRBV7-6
CASSPRASGSYEQYF
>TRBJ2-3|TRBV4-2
CASSQDARGLRVPDTQYF
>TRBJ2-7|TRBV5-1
CASTRQSGTAIGGQYF
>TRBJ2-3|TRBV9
CASSGGRTLGDTQYF
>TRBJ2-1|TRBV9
CASSETGDPYNEQFF
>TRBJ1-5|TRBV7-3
CASSQPDRSYSNQPQHF
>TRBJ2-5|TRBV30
CAWTTGGETQYF
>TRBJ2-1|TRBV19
CASSQGTEQFF
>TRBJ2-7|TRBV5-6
CASSLRQQLLLYEQYF
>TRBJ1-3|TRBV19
CASSIQGPSSGNTIYF
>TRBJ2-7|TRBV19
CASSRDLLGEQYF